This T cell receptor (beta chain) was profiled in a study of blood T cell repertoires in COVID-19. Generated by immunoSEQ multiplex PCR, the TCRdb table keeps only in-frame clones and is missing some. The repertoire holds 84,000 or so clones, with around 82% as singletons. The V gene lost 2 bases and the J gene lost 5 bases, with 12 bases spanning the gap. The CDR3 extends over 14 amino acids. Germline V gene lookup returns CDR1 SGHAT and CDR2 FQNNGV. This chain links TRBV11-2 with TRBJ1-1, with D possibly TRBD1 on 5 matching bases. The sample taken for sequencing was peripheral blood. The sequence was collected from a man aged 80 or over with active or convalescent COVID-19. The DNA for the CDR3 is TGTGCCAGCAGCTTACTGGGAGGGGAGACTGAAGCTTTCTTT. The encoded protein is CASSLLGGETEAFF.